Presented here are 14 T cell receptor beta chains from one specimen sequenced in a study of shared clonotypes between healthy human individuals. Repertoires were generated with immunoSEQ multiplex PCR, while TCRdb's copy carries only in-frame clones and drops some. The profile covers 330,000 or so clones, with roughly 70% appearing a single time and about 10% taken by the ten largest. Specimen: memory CD4+ T cells sorted from blood. Subset given: CD45RA-negative fraction. These receptor sequences come from a man aged 25 to 40 in good health.

In nucleotides, the CDR3 is TGTGCCAGCAGCTTTTCCAGGGAATCCTCTGGAAACACCATATATTTT. This encodes CASSFSRESSGNTIYF. The rearrangement uses TRBV11-1 and TRBJ1-3; tentatively, D is TRBD1 (5 bases). This CDR3 has 16 amino acids. Germline V gene data show CDR1 as SGHAT and CDR2 as FQDESV (reference sequence). V was trimmed by 3 bases and J by 0 bases, leaving 12 bases between them.

This chain connects TRBV7-9 to TRBJ2-3; 7 bases agree with TRBD2. CDR1 and CDR2 from the germline V gene are SEHNR and FQNEAQ (reference sequence). CDR3 length equals 13 residues. After removal of 3 bases from V and 3 bases from J, the junction contained 0 bases not matched to a gene. The CDR3 is CASSLGGTDTQYF. The CDR3, as DNA: TGTGCCAGCAGCTTGGGGGGGACAGATACGCAGTATTTT.

This rearrangement joins TRBV2 to TRBJ2-3; TRBD2 agrees at 11 bases. CDR3 size: 16 residues. Trimming took 5 bases from V and 0 from J; bases not matched to a gene: 4. The germline V gene encodes CDR1 SNHLY and CDR2 FYNNEI. This CDR3 is CASSMGLADSTDTQYF. The CDR3 DNA reads as TGTGCCAGCAGTATGGGACTAGCGGATAGCACAGATACGCAGTATTTT.

The chain uses TRBV5-1 and TRBJ2-2; D may be TRBD1 or TRBD2 (5 bases each). The CDR3 length is 16 residues. Looked up from germline, CDR1 is SGHRS and CDR2 is YFSETQ. V was shortened by 0 bases and J by 5 bases, with 14 bases between the two germline ends. The CDR3, as DNA: TGCGCCAGCAGCTTGGCCCCAGGGAGAGGTACCGGGGAGCTGTTTTTT. Protein product: CASSLAPGRGTGELFF.

Concerning this clone itself: Distinct nucleotide sequences in the sample also encode this CDR3. This chain links TRBV7-9 with TRBJ1-2, with 8 nucleotides matching TRBD1. Germline CDR1 reads SEHNR; CDR2 reads FQNEAQ (reference sequence). The CDR3 is made up of 13 amino acids. The junction had 3 bases not matched to a gene; V was cut back by 3 bases and J by 6 bases. The CDR3 sequence: CASSFGTGDGYTF. The CDR3 DNA reads as TGTGCCAGCAGCTTCGGGACAGGCGATGGCTACACCTTC.

The chain links TRBV2 to TRBJ2-2; D is perhaps TRBD1 (6 bases). V was clipped by 6 bases and J by 4 bases, with 15 bases between them. The CDR3 runs to 15 residues. Germline CDR1 is SNHLY and CDR2 is FYNNEI. The CDR3 region is CASRGPNRVTGELFF. CDR3 in DNA: TGTGCCAGCAGGGGTCCCAACAGGGTCACCGGGGAGCTGTTTTTT. Complete variable domain (other parts from reference TRBV2 and TRBJ2-2): EPEVTQTPSHQVTQMGQEVILRCVPISNHLYFYWYRQILGQKVEFLVSFYNNEISEKSEIFDDQFSVERPDGSNFTLKIRSTKLEDSAMYFCASRGPNRVTGELFFGEGSRLTVL.

Only one count was recorded for this clone. CDR3: CASTGTNTGELFF. CDR3 nucleotide sequence: TGTGCCTCCACGGGTACGAACACCGGGGAGCTGTTTTTT. This chain uses TRBV6-5 with TRBJ2-2, with D uncertain. Germline CDR1 reads MNHEY; CDR2 reads SVGAGI. This CDR3 comprises 13 residues. V was shortened by 11 bases and J by 0 bases, with 10 bases between the two germline ends.

The chain uses TRBV10-3 and TRBJ2-3; 11 bases fit TRBD2. Losses at the gene ends were 6 bases for V and 2 bases for J; bases not matched to a gene: 16. The germline gives CDR1 ENHRY, CDR2 SYGVKD. The CDR3 has 19 amino acids. The CDR3 DNA is TGTGCCATCAGAAAGACATCGATGGGACTAGCGGAGACCACAGATACGCAGTATTTT. Its translation is CAIRKTSMGLAETTDTQYF.

The rearrangement joins TRBV4-3 to TRBJ2-7; 12 bases align to TRBD2. With 4 bases clipped from V and 4 bases from J, the junction kept 5 bases outside the gene matches. The germline CDR1 and CDR2 sequences are LGHNA and YSLEER. The CDR3 has 15 amino acids. CDR3 bases: TGCGCCAGCAGCCTGAGACTAGCGGGAGTGTACGAGCAGTACTTC. This encodes CASSLRLAGVYEQYF.

With regard to this clone: Other DNA sequences in the sample encode the same CDR3. The chain employs TRBV5-1 and TRBJ2-5; perhaps D is TRBD1 or TRBD2 (5 bases each). Germline loops: CDR1 SGHRS, CDR2 YFSETQ. The CDR3 contains 14 residues. V lost 0 bases and J lost 1, with 7 bases in between. CDR3 nucleotide sequence: TGCGCCAGCAGCTTGGCCGGGGCCCAAGAGACCCAGTACTTC. Encoded protein: CASSLAGAQETQYF.

This clone came up once. The chain carries TRBV28 and TRBJ2-5, with 11 bases that match TRBD2. Per germline, CDR1 MDHEN and CDR2 SYDVKM. The J segment lost 4 bases and the V segment lost 4 bases, leaving 8 bases of the junction unmatched. The CDR3 sequence is 16 residues long. The CDR3 region has the DNA TGTGCCAGCAGTTCCCCGAGGCTAGCGGGAGGAGAGACCCAGTACTTC. Protein: CASSSPRLAGGETQYF.

This clone was counted a single time. The V call is TRBV5-4, the J call TRBJ2-2, with 8 nucleotides matching TRBD1. V gave up 2 bases and J gave up 7 bases; unmatched junction bases: 7. The V gene's germline CDR1 is SGHNT and CDR2 YYREEE (reference sequence). The CDR3 contains 15 residues. The CDR3 here is CASSLRQGLGGELFF. CDR3 DNA: TGTGCCAGCAGCTTAAGACAGGGGTTAGGCGGGGAGCTGTTTTTT.

The chain combines TRBV27 with TRBJ2-7; no reliable D call. The CDR3 has 15 amino acids. Germline CDR1 MNHEY, CDR2 SMNVEV (reference sequence). The V end was cut by 0 bases, the J end by 2 bases, with 11 bases between. The CDR3 here is CASSLSSRVAYEQYF. The CDR3 region has the DNA TGTGCCAGCAGTTTATCGTCCCGGGTAGCCTACGAGCAGTACTTC.

The rearrangement links TRBV30 to TRBJ1-5; D is possibly TRBD1 (5 bases). The CDR3 is made up of 13 amino acids. Trimming stripped 1 base from V and 3 bases from J, with 7 bases between. Germline lookup yields CDR1 GTSNPN and CDR2 SVGIG (reference sequence). The CDR3 DNA is TGTGCCTGGAGTGGACAGAACAATCAGCCCCAGCATTTT. Encoded protein: CAWSGQNNQPQHF.